The 5 T cell receptor beta chains below all came from one sample that was sequenced in a study of blood T cell repertoires in COVID-19. The assay was immunoSEQ multiplex PCR, and TCRdb's table has in-frame clones only and misses some. The sample gives 40,000 to 50,000 clones, around 90% of which show up once; 20% to 25% is in the top ten. The sequenced sample was peripheral blood. Receptor source: a man aged 45-65 years with active COVID-19.

This chain's CDR3 is CASSQGARGYTF. The CDR3 coding sequence is TGTGCCAGCAGTCAGGGGGCGCGAGGCTACACCTTC. The V call is TRBV6-5, the J call TRBJ1-2; 8 bases line up with TRBD1. Germline loops: CDR1 MNHEY, CDR2 SVGAGI. The CDR3 runs 12 residues. V lost 5 bases to trimming and J lost 8 bases; unmatched junction nucleotides: 4.

The V gene is TRBV30, the J gene TRBJ2-7; no firm D call. V was pared by 0 bases and J by 0 bases, with 6 bases between. This CDR3 spans 13 amino acids. The germline V gene encodes CDR1 GTSNPN and CDR2 SVGIG (reference sequence). CDR3 DNA sequence: TGTGCCTGGAGTGTATCTATCTCCTACGAGCAGTACTTC. It specifies CAWSVSISYEQYF.

The table lists this clone with a count of one. The CDR3 reads CSVRDSPHEQYF. The DNA for the CDR3 is TGCAGCGTTCGGGACTCGCCGCACGAGCAGTACTTC. This rearrangement joins TRBV29-1 to TRBJ2-7; possible D gene TRBD2, 6 bases. This CDR3 is 12 amino acids long. Per germline, CDR1 SQVTM and CDR2 ANQGSEA. Trimming removed 5 bases at V and 5 bases at J, with 13 bases between.

The V gene is TRBV30, the J gene TRBJ2-4; 8 nucleotides agree with TRBD1. The V gene end was trimmed by 3 bases and the J gene end by 6 bases; junction bases not matched to a gene: 13. The CDR3 contains 16 residues. Germline CDR1 and CDR2: GTSNPN and SVGIG (reference sequence). In nucleotides, the CDR3 is TGTGCCTGGAGCCCCGGGACAGGCGAAAGTGGAAACATTCAGTACTTC. Translated: CAWSPGTGESGNIQYF. Filled out from reference TRBV30 and TRBJ2-4, the complete variable domain reads SQTIHQWPATLVQPVGSPLSLECTVEGTSNPNLYWYRQAAGRGLQLLFYSVGIGQISSEVPQNLSASRPQDRQFILSSKKLLLSDSGFYLCAWSPGTGESGNIQYFGAGTRLSVL.

As for this clone: The CDR3 end shows no conserved phenylalanine or tryptophan, and so a read error is likely. No DNA is shown, since the ends of the CDR3 on it are uncertain; the CDR3 is the one TCRdb lists. The V call is TRBV4-3, the J call TRBJ2-7; no check of the table's D call, TRBD2, against the DNA was made. The CDR3 is 12 residues long, ends included. Per germline, CDR1 LGHNA and CDR2 YSLEER. CDR3 loop: CASSQENRLENP.